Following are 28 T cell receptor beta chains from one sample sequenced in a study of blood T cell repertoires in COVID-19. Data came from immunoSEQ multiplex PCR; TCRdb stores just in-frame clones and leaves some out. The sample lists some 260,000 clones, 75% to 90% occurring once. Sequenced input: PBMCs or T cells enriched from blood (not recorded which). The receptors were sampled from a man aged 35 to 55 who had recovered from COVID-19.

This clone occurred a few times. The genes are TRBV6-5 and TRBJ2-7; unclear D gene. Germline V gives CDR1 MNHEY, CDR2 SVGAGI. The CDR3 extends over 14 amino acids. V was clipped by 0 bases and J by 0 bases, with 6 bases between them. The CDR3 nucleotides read TGTGCCAGCAGTTACTCGTCAGACTCCTACGAGCAGTACTTC. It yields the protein CASSYSSDSYEQYF.

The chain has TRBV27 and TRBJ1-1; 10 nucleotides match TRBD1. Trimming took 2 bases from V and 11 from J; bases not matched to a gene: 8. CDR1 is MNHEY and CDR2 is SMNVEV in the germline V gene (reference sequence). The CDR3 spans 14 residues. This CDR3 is CASSLGDRGGKAFF. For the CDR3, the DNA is TGTGCCAGCAGTTTAGGGGACAGGGGTGGGAAGGCTTTCTTT.

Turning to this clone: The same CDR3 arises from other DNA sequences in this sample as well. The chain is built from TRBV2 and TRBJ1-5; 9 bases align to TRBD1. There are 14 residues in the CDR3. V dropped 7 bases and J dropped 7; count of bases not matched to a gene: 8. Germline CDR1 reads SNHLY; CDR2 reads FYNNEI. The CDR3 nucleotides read TGTGCCAGCACCGGGACAGGGAGAGGACAGCCCCAGCATTTT. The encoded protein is CASTGTGRGQPQHF.

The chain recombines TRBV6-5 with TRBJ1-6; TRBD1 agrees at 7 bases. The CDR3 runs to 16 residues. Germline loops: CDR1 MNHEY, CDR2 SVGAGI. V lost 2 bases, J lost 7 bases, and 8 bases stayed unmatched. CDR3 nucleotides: TGTGCCAGCAGTTACATGACAGGGACTAGGAATTCACCCCTCCACTTT. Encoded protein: CASSYMTGTRNSPLHF.

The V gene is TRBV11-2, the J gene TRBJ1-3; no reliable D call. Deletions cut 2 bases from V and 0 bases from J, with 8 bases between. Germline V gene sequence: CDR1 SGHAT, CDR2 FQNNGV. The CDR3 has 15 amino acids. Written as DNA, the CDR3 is TGTGCCAGCAGCTTAAGTACGGGCTCTGGAAACACCATATATTTT. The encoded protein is CASSLSTGSGNTIYF.

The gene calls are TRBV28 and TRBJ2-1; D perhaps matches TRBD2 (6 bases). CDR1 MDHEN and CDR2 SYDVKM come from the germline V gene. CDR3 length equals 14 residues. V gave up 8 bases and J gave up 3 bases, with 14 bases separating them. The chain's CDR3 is CASCRGVLYNEQFF. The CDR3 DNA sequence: TGTGCCAGCTGTCGCGGGGTCCTCTACAATGAGCAGTTCTTC.

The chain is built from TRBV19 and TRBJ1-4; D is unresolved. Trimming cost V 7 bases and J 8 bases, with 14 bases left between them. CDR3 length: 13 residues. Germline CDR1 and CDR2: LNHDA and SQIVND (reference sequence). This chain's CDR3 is CASMGVVSEKLFF. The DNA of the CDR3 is TGTGCCAGTATGGGAGTAGTATCCGAAAAACTGTTTTTT.

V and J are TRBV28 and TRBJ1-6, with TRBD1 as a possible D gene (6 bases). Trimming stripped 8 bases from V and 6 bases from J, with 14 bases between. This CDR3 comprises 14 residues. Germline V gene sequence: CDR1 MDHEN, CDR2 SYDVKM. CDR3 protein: CASGSDSSNSPLHF. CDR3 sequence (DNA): TGTGCCAGCGGTTCGGACAGTTCTAATTCACCCCTCCACTTT.

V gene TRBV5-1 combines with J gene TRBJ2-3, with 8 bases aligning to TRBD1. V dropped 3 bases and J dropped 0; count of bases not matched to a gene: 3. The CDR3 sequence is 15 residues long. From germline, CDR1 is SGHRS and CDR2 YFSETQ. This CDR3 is CASSYDRGSTDTQYF. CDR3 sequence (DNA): TGCGCCAGCAGCTACGACAGGGGTAGCACAGATACGCAGTATTTT.

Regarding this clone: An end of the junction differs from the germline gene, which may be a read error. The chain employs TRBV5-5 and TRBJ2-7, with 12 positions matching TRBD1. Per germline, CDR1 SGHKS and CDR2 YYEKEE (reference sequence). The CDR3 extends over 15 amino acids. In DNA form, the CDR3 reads TGTGCCAGCAGTTTGGGACAGGGGGCCCCCTACGAGCAGTACTTC. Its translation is CASSLGQGAPYEQYF.

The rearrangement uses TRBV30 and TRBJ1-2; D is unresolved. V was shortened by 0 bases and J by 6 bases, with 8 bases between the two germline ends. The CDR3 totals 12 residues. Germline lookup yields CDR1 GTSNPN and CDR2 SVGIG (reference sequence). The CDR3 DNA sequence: TGTGCCTGGAGTGTTCAGAAGAATGGCTACACCTTC. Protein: CAWSVQKNGYTF.

The CDR3 coding sequence is TGCGCCAGCAGCTTGGCTAGCGGGGTCCGCTCCTACAATGAGCAGTTCTTC. It is translated as CASSLASGVRSYNEQFF. J is TRBJ2-1 and V is TRBV5-1; TRBD2 matches 9 bases. The V segment lost 0 bases and the J segment 0 bases; nucleotides outside the gene matches: 4. Germline V gene lookup returns CDR1 SGHRS and CDR2 YFSETQ. This CDR3 region has 17 residues.

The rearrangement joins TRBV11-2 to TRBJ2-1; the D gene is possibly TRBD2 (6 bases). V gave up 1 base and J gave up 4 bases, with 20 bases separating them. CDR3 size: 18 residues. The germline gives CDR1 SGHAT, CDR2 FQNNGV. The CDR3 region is CASSLAHFEAGPYNEQFF. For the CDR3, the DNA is TGTGCCAGCAGCTTAGCCCACTTTGAGGCGGGACCGTACAATGAGCAGTTCTTC.

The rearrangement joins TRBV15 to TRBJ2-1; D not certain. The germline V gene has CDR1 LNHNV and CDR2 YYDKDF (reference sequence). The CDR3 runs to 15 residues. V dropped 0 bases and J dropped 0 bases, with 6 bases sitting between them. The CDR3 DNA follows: TGTGCCACCAGCAGAGAGAGGAGCTCCTACAATGAGCAGTTCTTC. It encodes CATSRERSSYNEQFF.

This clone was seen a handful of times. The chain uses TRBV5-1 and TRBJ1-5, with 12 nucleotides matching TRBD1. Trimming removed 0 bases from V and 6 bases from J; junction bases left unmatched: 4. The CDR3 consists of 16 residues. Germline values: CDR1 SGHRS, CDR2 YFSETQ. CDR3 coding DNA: TGCGCCAGCAGCTTGGGAGGGACAGGGGGCTTTCAGCCCCAGCATTTT. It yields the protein CASSLGGTGGFQPQHF.

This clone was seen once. CDR3 DNA sequence: TGTGCCACCAGTATAGCGGGAGGGTCGCACAATGAGCAGTTCTTC. Amino acids: CATSIAGGSHNEQFF. The V gene is TRBV24-1, the J gene TRBJ2-1, with 11 bases matching TRBD2. The CDR3 sequence is 15 residues long. Per the germline V gene, CDR1 is KGHDR and CDR2 is SFDVKD. J gave up 5 bases and V 6 bases, and 5 bases lay outside the gene matches.

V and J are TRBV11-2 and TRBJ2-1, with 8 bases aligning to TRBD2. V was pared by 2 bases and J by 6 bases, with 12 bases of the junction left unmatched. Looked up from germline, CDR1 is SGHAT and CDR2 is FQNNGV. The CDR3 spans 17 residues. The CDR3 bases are TGTGCCAGCAGCTTATTAAGGGCGGGGGGTCCACTCAATGAGCAGTTCTTC. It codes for CASSLLRAGGPLNEQFF.

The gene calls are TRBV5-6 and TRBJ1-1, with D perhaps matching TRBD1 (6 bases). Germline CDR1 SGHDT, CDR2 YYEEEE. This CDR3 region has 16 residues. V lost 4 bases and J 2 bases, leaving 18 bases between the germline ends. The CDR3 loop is CASSTYRARANTEAFF. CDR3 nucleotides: TGTGCCAGCAGCACCTACAGGGCGAGGGCTAACACTGAAGCTTTCTTT.

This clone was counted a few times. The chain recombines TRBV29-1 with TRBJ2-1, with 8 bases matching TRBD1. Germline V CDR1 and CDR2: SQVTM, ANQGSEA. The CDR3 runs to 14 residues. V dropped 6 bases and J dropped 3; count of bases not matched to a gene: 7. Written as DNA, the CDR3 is TGCAGCGTGGAATACAGGGGGTTCTACAATGAGCAGTTCTTC. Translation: CSVEYRGFYNEQFF.

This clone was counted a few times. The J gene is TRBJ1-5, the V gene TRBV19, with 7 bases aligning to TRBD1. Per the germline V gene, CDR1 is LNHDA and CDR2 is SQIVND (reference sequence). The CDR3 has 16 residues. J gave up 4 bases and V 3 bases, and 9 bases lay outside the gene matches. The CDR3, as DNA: TGTGCCAGTAGTATGAGACAGGGTACCACAAATCAGCCCCAGCATTTT. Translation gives CASSMRQGTTNQPQHF.

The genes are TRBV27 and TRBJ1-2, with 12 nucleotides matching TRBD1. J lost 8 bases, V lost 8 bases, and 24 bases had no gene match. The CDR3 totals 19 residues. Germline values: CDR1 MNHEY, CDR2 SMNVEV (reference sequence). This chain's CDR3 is CASGEPDRDRGLLFQGYTF. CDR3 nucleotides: TGTGCCAGCGGAGAACCGGACCGGGACAGGGGGCTTTTGTTTCAGGGCTACACCTTC.

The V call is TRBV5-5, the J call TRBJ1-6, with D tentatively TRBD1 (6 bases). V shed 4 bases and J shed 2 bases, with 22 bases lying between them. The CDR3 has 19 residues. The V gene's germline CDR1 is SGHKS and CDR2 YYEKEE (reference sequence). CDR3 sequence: CASSVRGQPTLAYNSPLHF. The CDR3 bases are TGTGCCAGCAGCGTCAGAGGACAGCCAACGCTTGCCTATAATTCACCCCTCCACTTT.

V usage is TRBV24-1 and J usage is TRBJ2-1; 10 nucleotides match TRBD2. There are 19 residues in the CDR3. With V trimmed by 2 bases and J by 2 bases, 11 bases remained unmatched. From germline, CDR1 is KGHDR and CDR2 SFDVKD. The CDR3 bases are TGTGCCACCAGTGATTCTCCTAGCGGGAGCTGGGGGCCCTACAATGAGCAGTTCTTC. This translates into CATSDSPSGSWGPYNEQFF.

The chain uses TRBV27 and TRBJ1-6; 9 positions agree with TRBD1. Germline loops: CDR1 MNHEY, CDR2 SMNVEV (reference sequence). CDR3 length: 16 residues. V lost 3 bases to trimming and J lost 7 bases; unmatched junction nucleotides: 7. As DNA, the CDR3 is TGTGCCAGCAGTTTTTCGGGGACAGGGATGAATTCACCCCTCCACTTT. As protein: CASSFSGTGMNSPLHF.

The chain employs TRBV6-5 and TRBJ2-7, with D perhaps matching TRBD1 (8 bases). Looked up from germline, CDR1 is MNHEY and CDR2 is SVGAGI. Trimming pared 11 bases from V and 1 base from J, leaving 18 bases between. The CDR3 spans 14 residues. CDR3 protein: CAGRDRSFSYEQYF. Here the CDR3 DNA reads TGTGCCGGGAGGGACAGGTCTTTTTCCTACGAGCAGTACTTC.

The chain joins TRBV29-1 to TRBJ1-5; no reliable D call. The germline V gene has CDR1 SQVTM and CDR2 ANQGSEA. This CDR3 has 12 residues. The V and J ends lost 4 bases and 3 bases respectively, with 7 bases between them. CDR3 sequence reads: CSVANLNQPQHF. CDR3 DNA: TGCAGCGTTGCTAACCTCAATCAGCCCCAGCATTTT.

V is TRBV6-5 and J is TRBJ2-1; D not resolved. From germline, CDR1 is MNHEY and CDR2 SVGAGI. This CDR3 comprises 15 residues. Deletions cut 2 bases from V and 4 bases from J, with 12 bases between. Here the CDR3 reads CASSYPQRVYNEQFF. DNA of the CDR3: TGTGCCAGCAGTTACCCCCAGCGAGTGTACAATGAGCAGTTCTTC.

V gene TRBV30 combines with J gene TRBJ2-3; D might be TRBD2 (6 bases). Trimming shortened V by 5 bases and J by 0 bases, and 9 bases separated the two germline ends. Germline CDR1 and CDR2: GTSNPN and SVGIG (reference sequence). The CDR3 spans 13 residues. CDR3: CAWAGISTDTQYF. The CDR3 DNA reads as TGTGCCTGGGCGGGGATAAGCACAGATACGCAGTATTTT. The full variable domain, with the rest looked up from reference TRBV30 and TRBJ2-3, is SQTIHQWPATLVQPVGSPLSLECTVEGTSNPNLYWYRQAAGRGLQLLFYSVGIGQISSEVPQNLSASRPQDRQFILSSKKLLLSDSGFYLCAWAGISTDTQYFGPGTRLTVL.